Below, one T cell receptor beta chain is given with its context. What it recognizes is unknown. The data were taken from a study of beta chain features in type 1 diabetes. As for the study in general: Age, gender and cell yields were similar between patients and healthy donors.

Study-level results: Patients and controls would share equally any PCR tilt toward shorter templates. Researchers report that Type 1 diabetes patients had moderately but significantly shorter TCRB CDR3s across all four CD4+ subsets.

Of the isolated RNA, all was reverse transcribed, and so the sequenced material was expressed TCRB transcripts. The protocol was immunoSEQ multiplex PCR, while the TCRdb copy is restricted to in-frame clones and leaves out a portion. Among about 140,000 clones listed, less than 9% were seen once. Material: central memory CD4+ T cells from blood. The source of this sequence is a woman aged 25-40 years in good health.

The DNA of the CDR3 is TGTGCCAGCAGTCAACTAGCGGGAGTTGGGAATGAGCAGTTCTTC. Amino acids: CASSQLAGVGNEQFF. This chain connects TRBV6-6 to TRBJ2-1; 11 bases are shared with TRBD2. This CDR3 region has 15 residues. Trimming took 5 bases from V and 7 from J; bases not matched to a gene: 7. The germline V gene encodes CDR1 MNHNY and CDR2 SVGAGI (reference sequence).